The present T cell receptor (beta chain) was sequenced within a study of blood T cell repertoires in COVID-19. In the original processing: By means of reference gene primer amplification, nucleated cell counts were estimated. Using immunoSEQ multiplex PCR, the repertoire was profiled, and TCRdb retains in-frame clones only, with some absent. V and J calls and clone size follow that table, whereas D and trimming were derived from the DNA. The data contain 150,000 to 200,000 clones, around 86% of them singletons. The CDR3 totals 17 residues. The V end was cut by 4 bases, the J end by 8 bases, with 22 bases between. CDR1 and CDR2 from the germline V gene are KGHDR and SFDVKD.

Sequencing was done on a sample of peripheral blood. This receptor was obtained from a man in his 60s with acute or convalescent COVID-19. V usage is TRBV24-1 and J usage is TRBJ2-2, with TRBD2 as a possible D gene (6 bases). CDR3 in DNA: TGTGCCACCAGTGACCCGACTAGTCGGGGTTTCTCTGGGGAGCTGTTTTTT. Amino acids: CATSDPTSRGFSGELFF.